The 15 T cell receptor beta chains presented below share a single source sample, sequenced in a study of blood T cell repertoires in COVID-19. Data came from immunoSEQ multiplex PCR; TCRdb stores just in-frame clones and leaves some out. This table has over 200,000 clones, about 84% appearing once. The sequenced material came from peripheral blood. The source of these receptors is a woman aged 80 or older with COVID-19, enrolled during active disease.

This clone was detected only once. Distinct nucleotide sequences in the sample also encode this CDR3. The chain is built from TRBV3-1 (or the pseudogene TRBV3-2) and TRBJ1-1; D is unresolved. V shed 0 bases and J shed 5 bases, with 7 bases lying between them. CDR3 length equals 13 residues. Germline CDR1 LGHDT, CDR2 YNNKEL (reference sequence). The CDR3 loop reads CASSQEGVTEAFF. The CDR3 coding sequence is TGTGCCAGCAGCCAAGAGGGCGTTACTGAAGCTTTCTTT.

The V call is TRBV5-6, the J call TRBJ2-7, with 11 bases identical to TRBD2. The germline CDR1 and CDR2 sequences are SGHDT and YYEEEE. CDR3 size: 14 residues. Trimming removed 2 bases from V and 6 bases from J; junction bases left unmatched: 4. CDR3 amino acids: CASSFSGGAGEQYF. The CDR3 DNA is TGTGCCAGCAGCTTTAGCGGGGGGGCGGGCGAGCAGTACTTC.

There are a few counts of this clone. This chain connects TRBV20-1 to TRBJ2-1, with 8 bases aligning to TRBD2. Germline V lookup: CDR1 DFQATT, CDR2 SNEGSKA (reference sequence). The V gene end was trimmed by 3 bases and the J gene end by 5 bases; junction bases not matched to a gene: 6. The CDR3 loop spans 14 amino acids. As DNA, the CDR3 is TGCAGTGCTAGTAGGCTAGCGGGCCACAATGAGCAGTTCTTC. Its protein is CSASRLAGHNEQFF.

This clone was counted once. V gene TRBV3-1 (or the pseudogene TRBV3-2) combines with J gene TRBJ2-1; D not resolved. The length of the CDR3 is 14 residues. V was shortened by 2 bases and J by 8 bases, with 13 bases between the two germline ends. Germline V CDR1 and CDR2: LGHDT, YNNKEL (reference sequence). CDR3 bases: TGTGCCAGCAGCCAACCGTATCTAACCCATGAGCAGTTCTTC. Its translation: CASSQPYLTHEQFF.

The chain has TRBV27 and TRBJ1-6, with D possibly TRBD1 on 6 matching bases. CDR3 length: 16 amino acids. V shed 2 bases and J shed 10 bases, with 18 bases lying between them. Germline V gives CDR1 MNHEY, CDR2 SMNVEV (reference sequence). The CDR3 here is CASSLEGHPVGSPLHF. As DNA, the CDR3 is TGTGCCAGCAGTTTAGAGGGACACCCTGTCGGCTCACCCCTCCACTTT.

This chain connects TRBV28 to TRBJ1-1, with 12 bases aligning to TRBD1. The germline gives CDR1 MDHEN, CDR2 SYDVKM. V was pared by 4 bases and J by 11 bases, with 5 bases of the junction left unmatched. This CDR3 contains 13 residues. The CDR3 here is CASSSGQGARAFF. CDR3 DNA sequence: TGTGCCAGCAGTTCGGGACAGGGGGCGCGGGCTTTCTTT.

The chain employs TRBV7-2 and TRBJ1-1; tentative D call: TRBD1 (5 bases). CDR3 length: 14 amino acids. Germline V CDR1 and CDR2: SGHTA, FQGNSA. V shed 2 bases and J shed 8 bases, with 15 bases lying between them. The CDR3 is CASSLRTGTSEAFF. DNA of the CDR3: TGTGCCAGCAGCTTAAGAACAGGCACTTCCGAAGCTTTCTTT.

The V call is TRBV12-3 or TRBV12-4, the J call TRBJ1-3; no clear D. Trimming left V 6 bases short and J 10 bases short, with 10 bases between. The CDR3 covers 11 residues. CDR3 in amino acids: CASSTSGTIYF. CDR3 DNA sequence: TGTGCCAGCAGCACCTCCGGGACCATATATTTT.

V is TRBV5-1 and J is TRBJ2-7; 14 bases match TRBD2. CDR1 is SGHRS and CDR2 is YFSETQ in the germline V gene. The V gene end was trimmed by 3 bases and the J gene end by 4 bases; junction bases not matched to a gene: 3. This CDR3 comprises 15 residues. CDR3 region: CASSWTSGRRYEQYF. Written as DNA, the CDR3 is TGCGCCAGCAGCTGGACTAGCGGGAGGAGGTACGAGCAGTACTTC.

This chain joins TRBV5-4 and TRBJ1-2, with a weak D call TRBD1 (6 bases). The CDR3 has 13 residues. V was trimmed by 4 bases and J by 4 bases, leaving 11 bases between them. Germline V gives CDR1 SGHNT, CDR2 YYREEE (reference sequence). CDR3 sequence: CASSPTGPYGYTF. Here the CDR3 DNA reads TGTGCCAGCAGCCCGACAGGCCCCTATGGCTACACCTTC.

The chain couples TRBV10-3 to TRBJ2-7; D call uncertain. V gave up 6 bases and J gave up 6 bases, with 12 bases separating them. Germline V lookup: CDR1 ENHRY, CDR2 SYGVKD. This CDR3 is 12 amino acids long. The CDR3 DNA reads TGTGCCATCAGCGCAGGCCCCCTCGAGCAGTACTTC. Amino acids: CAISAGPLEQYF.

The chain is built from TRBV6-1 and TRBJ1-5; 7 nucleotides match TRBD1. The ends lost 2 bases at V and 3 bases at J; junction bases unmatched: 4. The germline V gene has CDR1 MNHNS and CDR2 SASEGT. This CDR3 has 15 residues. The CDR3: CASSEWGQYNQPQHF. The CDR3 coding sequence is TGTGCCAGCAGTGAATGGGGACAGTACAATCAGCCCCAGCATTTT.

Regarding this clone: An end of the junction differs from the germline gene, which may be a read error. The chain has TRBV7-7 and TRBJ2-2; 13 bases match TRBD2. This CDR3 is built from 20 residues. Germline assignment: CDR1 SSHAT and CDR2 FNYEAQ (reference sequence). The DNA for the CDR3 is TGTGCTAGCAGCTTAGCCCCAACTAGCGGGAGGGCCCAATCAACCGGGGAGCTGTTTTTT. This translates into CASSLAPTSGRAQSTGELFF.

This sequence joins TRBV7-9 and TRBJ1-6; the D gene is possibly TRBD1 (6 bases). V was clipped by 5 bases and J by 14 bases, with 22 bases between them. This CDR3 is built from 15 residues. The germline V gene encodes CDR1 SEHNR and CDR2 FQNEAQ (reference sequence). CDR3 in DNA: TGTGCCAGCAGCCCTAGTTGGACAGTGGATCCCACCCTCCACTTT. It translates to CASSPSWTVDPTLHF.

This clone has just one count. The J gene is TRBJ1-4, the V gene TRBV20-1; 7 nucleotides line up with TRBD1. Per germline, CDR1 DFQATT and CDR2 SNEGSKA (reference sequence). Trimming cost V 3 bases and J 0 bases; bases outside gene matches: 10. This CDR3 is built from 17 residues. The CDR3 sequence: CSASSGTAFPTNEKLFF. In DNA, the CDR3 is TGCAGTGCTAGTTCTGGGACAGCATTTCCAACTAATGAAAAACTGTTTTTT.